This TCR beta chain was sequenced in a study of a mutant IDH1 vaccine in newly diagnosed glioma. About the study: Former treatment meant radiotherapy, temozolomide, or both; the majority had gotten both.

Time point: baseline, week 1 (first vaccination visit). The treatment: pre-vaccination baseline after standard-of-care therapy. The CDR3 totals 13 residues. Germline V gene data show CDR1 as LNHNV and CDR2 as YYDKDF (reference sequence). V lost 8 bases to trimming and J lost 8 bases, with 15 bases between them. Generated by immunoSEQ multiplex PCR, the TCRdb table keeps only in-frame clones and is missing some. The sample shows some 100,000 clones, about four fifths of them seen only once. The sample was PBMCs, taken from a glioma patient treated with radiotherapy, temozolomide or both. This sequence joins TRBV15 and TRBJ2-2; D gene uncertain. The receptor was derived from a woman aged 45-65 years with glioma. DNA of the CDR3: TGTGCCACCGCGGCAGCCTTAGGGGGGGAGCTGTTTTTT. Residues: CATAAALGGELFF.